Only a few counts were recorded for the clone carrying this T cell receptor (beta chain). What it binds is unknown. The source of the sample is a study of vaccination effects on CD4 cells after COVID-19. Profiling relied on immunoSEQ multiplex PCR, and the TCRdb table lists in-frame clones only, not all of them. Of tens of thousands of clones in the sample, about 65% were seen once. CDR1 and CDR2 (germline): LGHDT, YNNKEL (reference sequence). CDR3 length equals 16 residues. V dropped 0 bases and J dropped 6; count of bases not matched to a gene: 6. Expansion of antigen-specific CD4+ T cells with viral peptide pools was carried out by the ViraFEST assay before sequencing. Isolation of CD4+ T cells took place after around 10 days of culture. The healthy vaccine recipients, who had no prior SARS-CoV-2 infection, showed negative nucleocapsid antibodies.

Source: CD4+ T cells from PBMCs cultured with HCoV-OC43 spike peptides, taken before COVID-19 vaccination. Indicated subset: HCoV-OC43 spike overlapping peptide pool stimulation. The rearrangement joins TRBV3-1 (or the pseudogene TRBV3-2) to TRBJ2-2; the match to TRBD1 covers 8 bases. This receptor was taken from a human donor who received a COVID-19 vaccine. The DNA for the CDR3 is TGTGCCAGCAGCCAAGATTGGCAGGGGGCTTCCGGGGAGCTGTTTTTT. The encoded protein is CASSQDWQGASGELFF.